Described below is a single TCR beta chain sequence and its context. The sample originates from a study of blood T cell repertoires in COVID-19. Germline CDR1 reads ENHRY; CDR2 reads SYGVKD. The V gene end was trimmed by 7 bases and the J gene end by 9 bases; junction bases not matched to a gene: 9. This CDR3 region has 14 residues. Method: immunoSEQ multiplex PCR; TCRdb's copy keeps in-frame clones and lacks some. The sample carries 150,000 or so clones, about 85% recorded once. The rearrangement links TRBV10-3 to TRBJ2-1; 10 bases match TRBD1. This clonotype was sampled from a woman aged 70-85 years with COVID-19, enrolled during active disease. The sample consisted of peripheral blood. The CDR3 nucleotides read TGTGCCATCACTGCCGGGACAGGGGTTTCTGAGCAGTTCTTC. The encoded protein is CAITAGTGVSEQFF.